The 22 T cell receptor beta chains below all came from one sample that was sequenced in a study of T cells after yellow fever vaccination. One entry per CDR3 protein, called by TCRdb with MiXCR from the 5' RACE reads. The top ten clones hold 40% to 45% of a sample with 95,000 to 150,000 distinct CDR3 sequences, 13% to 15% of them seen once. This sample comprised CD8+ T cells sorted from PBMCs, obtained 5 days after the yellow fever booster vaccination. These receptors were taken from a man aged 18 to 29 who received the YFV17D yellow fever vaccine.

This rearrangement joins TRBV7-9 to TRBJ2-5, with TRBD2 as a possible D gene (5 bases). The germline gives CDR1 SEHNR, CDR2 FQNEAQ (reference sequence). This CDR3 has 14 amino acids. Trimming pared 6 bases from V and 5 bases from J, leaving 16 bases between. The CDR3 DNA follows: TGTGCCAGCAGAGCGGACTCAGCCGTCGAGACCCAGTACTTC. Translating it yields CASRADSAVETQYF.

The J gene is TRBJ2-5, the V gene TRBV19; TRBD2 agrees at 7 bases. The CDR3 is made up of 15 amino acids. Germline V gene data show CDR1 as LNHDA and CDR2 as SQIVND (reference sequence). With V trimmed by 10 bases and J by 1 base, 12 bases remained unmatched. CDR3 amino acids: CATRAGLSFQETQYF. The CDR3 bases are TGTGCCACGAGAGCGGGACTGTCTTTCCAAGAGACCCAGTACTTC.

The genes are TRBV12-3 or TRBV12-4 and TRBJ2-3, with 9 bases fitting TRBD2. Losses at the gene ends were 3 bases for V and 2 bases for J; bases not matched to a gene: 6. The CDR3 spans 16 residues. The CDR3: CASSFVAGVNTDTQYF. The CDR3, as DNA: TGTGCCAGCAGTTTTGTAGCGGGGGTTAACACAGATACGCAGTATTTT.

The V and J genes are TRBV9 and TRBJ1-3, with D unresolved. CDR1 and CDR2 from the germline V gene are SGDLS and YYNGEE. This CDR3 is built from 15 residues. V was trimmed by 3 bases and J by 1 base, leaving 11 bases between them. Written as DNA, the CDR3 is TGTGCCAGCAGCGGGGGAGCAAATTCTGGAAACACCATATATTTT. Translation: CASSGGANSGNTIYF.

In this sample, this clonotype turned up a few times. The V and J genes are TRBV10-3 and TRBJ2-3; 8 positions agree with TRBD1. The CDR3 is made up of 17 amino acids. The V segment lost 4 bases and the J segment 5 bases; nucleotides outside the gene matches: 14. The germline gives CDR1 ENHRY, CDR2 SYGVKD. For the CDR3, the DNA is TGTGCCATCAGTGGGCCTCCGGACAGGGAAGGCGTAGATACGCAGTATTTT. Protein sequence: CAISGPPDREGVDTQYF.

CDR3 protein: CASSEAPGDEQYF. Here the CDR3 DNA reads TGTGCCAGCAGTGAAGCCCCCGGAGACGAGCAGTACTTC. The V and J genes are TRBV2 and TRBJ2-7; D gene unclear. CDR1 is SNHLY, CDR2 FYNNEI, per germline. Trimming pared 0 bases from V and 5 bases from J, leaving 8 bases between. This CDR3 has 13 residues.

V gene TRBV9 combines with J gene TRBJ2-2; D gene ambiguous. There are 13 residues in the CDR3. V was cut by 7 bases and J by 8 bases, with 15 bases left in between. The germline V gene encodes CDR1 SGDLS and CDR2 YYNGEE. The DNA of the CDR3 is TGTGCCAGCGACGAGAACGATTCAGGGGAGCTGTTTTTT. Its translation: CASDENDSGELFF.

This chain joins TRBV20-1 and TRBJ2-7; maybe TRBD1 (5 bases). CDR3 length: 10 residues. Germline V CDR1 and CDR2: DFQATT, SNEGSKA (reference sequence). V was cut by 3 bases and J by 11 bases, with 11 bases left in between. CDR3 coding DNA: TGCAGTGCTAGGGGGCTAAGTGAGTACGTC. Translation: CSARGLSEYV.

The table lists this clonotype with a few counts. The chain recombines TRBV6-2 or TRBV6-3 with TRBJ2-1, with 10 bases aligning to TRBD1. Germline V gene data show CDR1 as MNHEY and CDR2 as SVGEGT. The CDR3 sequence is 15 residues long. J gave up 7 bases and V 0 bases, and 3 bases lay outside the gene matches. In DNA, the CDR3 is TGTGCCAGCAGTTACTCTCCGGGACAGGGGAATGAGCAGTTCTTC. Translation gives CASSYSPGQGNEQFF.

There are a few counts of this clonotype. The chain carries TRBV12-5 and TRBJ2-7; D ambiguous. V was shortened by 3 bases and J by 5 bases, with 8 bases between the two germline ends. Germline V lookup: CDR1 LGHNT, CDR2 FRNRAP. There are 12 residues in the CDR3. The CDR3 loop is CASGFFRDEQYF. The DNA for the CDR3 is TGTGCTAGTGGTTTTTTCCGGGACGAGCAGTACTTC.

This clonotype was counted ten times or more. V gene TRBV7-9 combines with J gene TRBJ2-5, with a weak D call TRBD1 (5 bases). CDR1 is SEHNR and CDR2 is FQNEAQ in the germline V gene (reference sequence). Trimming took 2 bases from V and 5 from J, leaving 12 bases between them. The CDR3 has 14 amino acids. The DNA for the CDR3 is TGTGCCAGCAGCTTACAGGGTTTTGGGGAGACCCAGTACTTC. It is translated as CASSLQGFGETQYF.

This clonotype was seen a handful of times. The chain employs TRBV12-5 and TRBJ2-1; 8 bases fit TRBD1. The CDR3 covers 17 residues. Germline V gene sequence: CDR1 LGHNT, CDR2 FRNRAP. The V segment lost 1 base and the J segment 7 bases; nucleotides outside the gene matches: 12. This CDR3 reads CASGLAIGQGAINEQFF. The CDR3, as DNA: TGTGCTAGTGGTTTGGCGATAGGTCAGGGGGCTATTAATGAGCAGTTCTTC.

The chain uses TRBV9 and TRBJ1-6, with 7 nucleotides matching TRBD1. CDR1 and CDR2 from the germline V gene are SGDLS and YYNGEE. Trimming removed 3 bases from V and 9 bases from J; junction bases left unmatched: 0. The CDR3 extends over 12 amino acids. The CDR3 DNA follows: TGTGCCAGCAGCGGACAGGGTTCACCCCTCCACTTT. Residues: CASSGQGSPLHF.

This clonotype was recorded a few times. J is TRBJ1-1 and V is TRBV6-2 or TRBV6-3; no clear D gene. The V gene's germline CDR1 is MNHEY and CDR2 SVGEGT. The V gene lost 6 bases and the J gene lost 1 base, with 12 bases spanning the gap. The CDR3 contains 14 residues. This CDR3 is CASSRTVENTEAFF. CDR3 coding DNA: TGTGCCAGCAGCCGGACGGTGGAGAACACTGAAGCTTTCTTT.

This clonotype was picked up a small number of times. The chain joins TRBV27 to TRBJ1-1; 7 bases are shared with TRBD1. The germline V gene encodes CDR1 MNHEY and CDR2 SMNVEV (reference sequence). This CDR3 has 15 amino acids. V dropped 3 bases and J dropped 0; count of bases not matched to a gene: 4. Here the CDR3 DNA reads TGTGCCAGCAGTTTCTTACAGGGGATGAACACTGAAGCTTTCTTT. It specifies CASSFLQGMNTEAFF.

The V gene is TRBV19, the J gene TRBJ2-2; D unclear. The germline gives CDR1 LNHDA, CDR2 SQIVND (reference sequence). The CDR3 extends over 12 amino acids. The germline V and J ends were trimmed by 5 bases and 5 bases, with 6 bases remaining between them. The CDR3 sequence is CASSPRTGELFF. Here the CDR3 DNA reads TGTGCCAGTAGTCCGAGGACCGGGGAGCTGTTTTTT. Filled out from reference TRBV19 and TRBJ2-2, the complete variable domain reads DGGITQSPKYLFRKEGQNVTLSCEQNLNHDAMYWYRQDPGQGLRLIYYSQIVNDFQKGDIAEGYSVSREKKESFPLTVTSAQKNPTAFYLCASSPRTGELFFGEGSRLTVL.

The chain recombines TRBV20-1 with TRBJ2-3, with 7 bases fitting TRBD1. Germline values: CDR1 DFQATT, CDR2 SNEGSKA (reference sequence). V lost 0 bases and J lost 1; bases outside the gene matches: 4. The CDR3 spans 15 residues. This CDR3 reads CSARDIGGRTDTQYF. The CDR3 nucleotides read TGCAGTGCTAGAGATATAGGGGGCCGCACAGATACGCAGTATTTT.

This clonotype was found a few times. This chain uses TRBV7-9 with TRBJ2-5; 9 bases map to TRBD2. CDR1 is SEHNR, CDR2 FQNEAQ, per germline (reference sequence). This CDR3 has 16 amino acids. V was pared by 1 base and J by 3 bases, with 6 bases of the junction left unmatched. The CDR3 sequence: CASSLVYSGGKETQYF. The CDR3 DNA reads TGTGCCAGCAGCTTAGTGTACAGCGGGGGGAAAGAGACCCAGTACTTC.

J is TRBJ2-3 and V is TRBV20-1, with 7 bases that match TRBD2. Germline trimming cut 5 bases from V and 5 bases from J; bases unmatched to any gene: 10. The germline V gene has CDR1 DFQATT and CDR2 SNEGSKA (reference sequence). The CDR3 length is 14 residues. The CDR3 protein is CSAAPRGVRDTQYF. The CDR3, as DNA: TGCAGTGCTGCCCCTCGGGGGGTGAGAGATACGCAGTATTTT.

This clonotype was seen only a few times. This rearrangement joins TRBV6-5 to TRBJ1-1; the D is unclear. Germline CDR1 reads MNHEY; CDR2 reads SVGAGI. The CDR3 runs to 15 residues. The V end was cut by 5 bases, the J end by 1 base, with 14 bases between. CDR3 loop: CASSTPLLGNTEAFF. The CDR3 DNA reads TGTGCCAGCAGTACCCCCCTTTTGGGGAACACTGAAGCTTTCTTT.

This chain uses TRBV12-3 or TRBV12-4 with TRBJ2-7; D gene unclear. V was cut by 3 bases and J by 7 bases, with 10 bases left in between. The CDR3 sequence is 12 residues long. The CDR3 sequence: CASSFSHKEQYV. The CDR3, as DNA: TGTGCCAGCAGTTTTAGCCACAAGGAGCAGTACGTC.

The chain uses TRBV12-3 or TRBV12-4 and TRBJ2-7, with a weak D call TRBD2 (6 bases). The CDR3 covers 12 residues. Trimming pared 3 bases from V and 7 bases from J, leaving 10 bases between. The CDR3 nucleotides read TGTGCCAGCAGTTTTAGCGGTGGGGAGCAGTACGTC. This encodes CASSFSGGEQYV.